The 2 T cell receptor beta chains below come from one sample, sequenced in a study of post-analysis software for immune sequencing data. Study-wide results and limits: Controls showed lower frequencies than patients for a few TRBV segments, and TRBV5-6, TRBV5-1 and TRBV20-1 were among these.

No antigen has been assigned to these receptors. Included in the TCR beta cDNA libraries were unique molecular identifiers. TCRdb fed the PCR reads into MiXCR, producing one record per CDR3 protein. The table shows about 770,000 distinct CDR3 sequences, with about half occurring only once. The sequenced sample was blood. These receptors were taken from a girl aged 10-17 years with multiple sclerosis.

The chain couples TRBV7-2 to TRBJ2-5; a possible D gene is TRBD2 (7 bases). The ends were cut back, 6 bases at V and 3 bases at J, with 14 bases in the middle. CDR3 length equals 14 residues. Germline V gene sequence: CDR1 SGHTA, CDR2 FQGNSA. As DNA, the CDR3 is TGTGCCAGCAGACTAGGGGGGGGAAAAGAGACCCAGTACTTC. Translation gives CASRLGGGKETQYF.

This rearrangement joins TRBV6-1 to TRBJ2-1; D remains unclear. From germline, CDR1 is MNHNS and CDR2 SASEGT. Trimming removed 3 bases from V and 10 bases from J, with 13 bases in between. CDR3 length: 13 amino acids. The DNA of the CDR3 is TGTGCCAGCAGTGACGGCCCTCCTCGGGAGCAGTTCTTC. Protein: CASSDGPPREQFF.